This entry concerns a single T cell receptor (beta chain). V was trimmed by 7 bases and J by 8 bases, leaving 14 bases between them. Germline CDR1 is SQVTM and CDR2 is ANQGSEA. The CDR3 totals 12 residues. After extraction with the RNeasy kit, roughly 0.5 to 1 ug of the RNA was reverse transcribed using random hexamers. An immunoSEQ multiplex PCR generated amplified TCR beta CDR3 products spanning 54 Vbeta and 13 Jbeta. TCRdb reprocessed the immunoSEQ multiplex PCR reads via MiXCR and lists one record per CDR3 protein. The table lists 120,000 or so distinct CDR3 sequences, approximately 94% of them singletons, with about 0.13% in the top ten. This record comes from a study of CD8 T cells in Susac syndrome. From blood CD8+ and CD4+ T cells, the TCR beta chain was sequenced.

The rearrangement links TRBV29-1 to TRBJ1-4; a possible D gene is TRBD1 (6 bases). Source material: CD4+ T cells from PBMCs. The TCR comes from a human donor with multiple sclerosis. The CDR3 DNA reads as TGCAGCGGAACAGGGCCGGTAGAAAAACTGTTTTTT. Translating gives CSGTGPVEKLFF.